In its sample, the clone carrying this T cell receptor beta chain was seen a few times. Its antigen is currently unknown. The source of the sample is a study of identifying expanded T cells in peripheral blood. Overall study results and limits: About 1.2 clones differed between technical replicates, versus around 16 and 19 over time. Across healthy donors, higher total template counts meant significantly greater roughly two-week count variance.

Healthy donors had no documented immune events, such as infections, while sampled. The assay was immunoSEQ multiplex PCR, and TCRdb's table has in-frame clones only and misses some. The sample contains approximately 110,000 clones, around 89% of which appear only once. This sequence originates from a person aged 18 to 75 in good health. The sequencing sample was made of blood.

This chain's CDR3 is CASSAPGRDTGELFF. In DNA form, the CDR3 reads TGCGCCAGCAGCGCGCCGGGACGGGACACCGGGGAGCTGTTTTTT. The V call is TRBV4-1, the J call TRBJ2-2, with D perhaps assigned TRBD1 or TRBD2 (5 bases each). This CDR3 region has 15 residues. The V and J ends lost 5 bases and 3 bases respectively, with 13 bases between them. Germline V gene data show CDR1 as MGHRA and CDR2 as YSYEKL.